The present entry profiles one TCR beta chain with its context. This entry is derived from a study of control samples from healthy donors and cancer patients. The repertoire was sequenced with immunoSEQ multiplex PCR; TCRdb's copy has only in-frame clones and lacks some. Among 50,000 or so clones listed, approximately 80% were seen once. Germline-derived CDR1 and CDR2 are LNHDA and SQIVND (reference sequence). CDR3 length: 13 residues. Trimming cost V 7 bases and J 1 base, with 11 bases left between them. Sequencing used blood. This clonotype was obtained from a man between 70 and 80 years old in good health. V is TRBV19 and J is TRBJ2-7; TRBD2 might be the D (5 bases). The CDR3 nucleotides are TGTGCCAGTAAGCCGGAGGATTCCTACGAGCAGTACTTC. Its translation is CASKPEDSYEQYF.